The 11 T cell receptor beta chains given below trace back to one sample, sequenced in a study of PD-1 blockade in classical Hodgkin lymphoma. TCRdb's copy holds only in-frame clones and misses some; the assay was immunoSEQ multiplex PCR. The top ten hold under 15% of the sample, which has 57,000 or so clones, approximately 89% seen once. After autologous stem cell transplantation all patients relapsed, and prior brentuximab vedotin exposure differed between cohorts. The sample in question was peripheral blood mononuclear cells (PBMCs), obtained at baseline. All receptors come from a human donor with classical Hodgkin lymphoma.

The chain couples TRBV19 to TRBJ1-6, with a weak D call TRBD1 (6 bases). The V end lost 2 bases, the J end lost 7 bases, and 6 bases lay between the germline ends. Germline loops: CDR1 LNHDA, CDR2 SQIVND (reference sequence). This CDR3 spans 13 amino acids. The CDR3 loop is CASSIQGNSPLHF. CDR3 nucleotides: TGTGCCAGTAGTATACAGGGGAATTCACCCCTCCACTTT.

This clone showed up just once. The rearrangement links TRBV19 to TRBJ1-1; 11 bases are shared with TRBD1. The CDR3 is 22 amino acids. The trim removed 7 bases at V and 4 bases at J, leaving 29 bases unmatched. Germline values: CDR1 LNHDA, CDR2 SQIVND (reference sequence). The CDR3 reads CASTRLRTGGRGGLGRSTEAFF. The CDR3 DNA reads TGTGCCAGTACAAGACTCCGGACAGGGGGCAGGGGCGGACTAGGGCGGAGCACTGAAGCTTTCTTT.

The chain couples TRBV19 to TRBJ1-6, with D possibly being TRBD1 (6 bases). The germline V gene has CDR1 LNHDA and CDR2 SQIVND (reference sequence). The CDR3 is 14 residues long. Trimming took 10 bases from V and 10 from J, leaving 20 bases between them. CDR3 sequence (DNA): TGTGCCACCGGGGGCGGGCTCCTTAGCTCACCCCTCCACTTT. As protein: CATGGGLLSSPLHF.

V is TRBV9 and J is TRBJ2-2; the D gene is possibly TRBD1 (6 bases). The CDR3 runs to 16 residues. The V end lost 3 bases, the J end lost 7 bases, and 19 bases lay between the germline ends. The germline V gene encodes CDR1 SGDLS and CDR2 YYNGEE. CDR3 DNA: TGTGCCAGCAGCGCGACATCACTGACAGGTATCGGGGAGCTGTTTTTT. It translates to CASSATSLTGIGELFF.

This chain uses TRBV6-1 with TRBJ2-3; D unresolved. This CDR3 comprises 14 residues. Germline values: CDR1 MNHNS, CDR2 SASEGT. V lost 3 bases and J 4 bases, leaving 11 bases between the germline ends. The CDR3 DNA reads as TGTGCCAGCAGTGACGTTAACTTCGCAGATACGCAGTATTTT. Translating it yields CASSDVNFADTQYF.

The chain links TRBV2 to TRBJ2-4, with 8 bases identical to TRBD2. Germline CDR1 is SNHLY and CDR2 is FYNNEI. The V gene end was trimmed by 3 bases and the J gene end by 4 bases; junction bases not matched to a gene: 2. This CDR3 has 14 residues. For the CDR3, the DNA is TGTGCCAGCAGTGATACTAGCGGTAAAAACATTCAGTACTTC. This codes for CASSDTSGKNIQYF.

The chain employs TRBV27 and TRBJ1-2; TRBD1 matches 11 bases. The CDR3 extends over 16 amino acids. Germline-derived CDR1 and CDR2 are MNHEY and SMNVEV (reference sequence). The V gene end was trimmed by 6 bases and the J gene end by 4 bases; junction bases not matched to a gene: 10. The CDR3 loop reads CASRYTRTGGLYGYTF. The CDR3 nucleotides are TGTGCCAGCAGGTACACCCGGACAGGGGGCCTCTATGGCTACACCTTC.

The chain has TRBV19 and TRBJ1-5, with a tentative D call TRBD1 (5 bases). Germline-derived CDR1 and CDR2 are LNHDA and SQIVND (reference sequence). The V gene lost 5 bases and the J gene lost 0 bases, with 11 bases spanning the gap. CDR3 length equals 15 residues. CDR3 sequence: CASSPTAYSNQPQHF. CDR3 in DNA: TGTGCCAGTAGTCCGACAGCTTATAGCAATCAGCCCCAGCATTTT. The whole variable domain, remainder taken from reference TRBV19 and TRBJ1-5, is DGGITQSPKYLFRKEGQNVTLSCEQNLNHDAMYWYRQDPGQGLRLIYYSQIVNDFQKGDIAEGYSVSREKKESFPLTVTSAQKNPTAFYLCASSPTAYSNQPQHFGDGTRLSIL.

This clone has just one count. CDR3 residues: CASSIPWTGTNYGYTF. As DNA, the CDR3 is TGTGCCAGTAGTATTCCCTGGACAGGGACGAACTATGGCTACACCTTC. The V gene is TRBV19, the J gene TRBJ1-2, with 8 bases aligning to TRBD1. The trim removed 3 bases at V and 2 bases at J, leaving 8 bases unmatched. Germline values: CDR1 LNHDA, CDR2 SQIVND (reference sequence). CDR3 length: 16 amino acids.

V gene TRBV7-8 combines with J gene TRBJ1-5; TRBD1 might be the D (6 bases). The germline V gene encodes CDR1 SGHVS and CDR2 FQNEAQ. CDR3 size: 16 residues. V gave up 6 bases and J gave up 0 bases, with 15 bases separating them. CDR3 DNA sequence: TGTGCCAGCAGACAAAAAGGGGGGGATAGCAATCAGCCCCAGCATTTT. It is translated as CASRQKGGDSNQPQHF. Variable domain in full (rest from reference TRBV7-8 and TRBJ1-5): GAGVSQSPRYKVAKRGQDVALRCDPISGHVSLFWYQQALGQGPEFLTYFQNEAQLDKSGLPSDRFFAERPEGSVSTLKIQRTQQEDSAVYLCASRQKGGDSNQPQHFGDGTRLSIL.

The V gene is TRBV11-2, the J gene TRBJ2-7; 9 bases are a match to TRBD1. CDR1 SGHAT and CDR2 FQNNGV come from the germline V gene. The V gene end was trimmed by 1 base and the J gene end by 3 bases; junction bases not matched to a gene: 1. CDR3 length equals 14 residues. CDR3 sequence (DNA): TGTGCCAGCAGCTTAGGGGACAGGGACTACGAGCAGTACTTC. It is translated as CASSLGDRDYEQYF.